A selection of T cell receptor beta chains follows, all from one sample in a study of CD8+ T cells in alopecia areata. Only in-frame clones appear in the TCRdb table, and some are missing; sequencing was by immunoSEQ multiplex PCR. The sample contains more than 85,000 clones, about 40% of which appear only once. The sample consisted of CD4+ T cells sorted from blood. All receptors derive from a human donor with alopecia areata. The CDR3 runs from the conserved cysteine through the conserved F or W. The D gene is left open where the match is weak. A clone size is listed for some rows: how often the clone was seen (once, few, many), or a class if it is expanded.

clone size,D gene,V gene,J gene,CDR3 protein,CDR3 DNA
-,TRBD2,TRBV6-5,TRBJ2-3,CASSYFGGTDTQYF,TGTGCCAGCAGTTACTTCGGGGGGACAGATACGCAGTATTTT
-,-,TRBV6-6,TRBJ2-1,CASSYDAASNEQFF,TGTGCCAGCAGTTACGATGCTGCCTCCAATGAGCAGTTCTTC
-,TRBD1,TRBV29-1,TRBJ2-5,CSVGRGQSETQYF,TGCAGCGTGGGCAGGGGGCAGTCAGAGACCCAGTACTTC
-,-,TRBV30,TRBJ1-2,CASRREIYGYTF,TGTGCCTCAAGACGGGAGATCTATGGCTACACCTTC
-,-,TRBV2,TRBJ1-1,CASSSRGRANTEAFF,TGTGCCAGCAGCTCCCGGGGCAGGGCGAACACTGAAGCTTTCTTT
-,-,TRBV29-1,TRBJ2-7,CSVRQPLTYEQYF,TGCAGCGTCCGACAACCGCTTACCTACGAGCAGTACTTC
-,TRBD1,TRBV5-1,TRBJ2-7,CASSVGTVSSYEQYF,TGCGCCAGCAGCGTCGGGACAGTTAGCTCCTACGAGCAGTACTTC
-,-,TRBV30,TRBJ1-1,CAWETENTEAFF,TGTGCCTGGGAGACAGAGAACACTGAAGCTTTCTTT
few,TRBD1,TRBV29-1,TRBJ1-1,CSVEGTGGLEAFF,TGCAGCGTTGAGGGGACAGGAGGACTTGAAGCTTTCTTT
-,TRBD2,TRBV9,TRBJ2-5,CASSPLAGGRETQYF,TGTGCCAGCAGCCCCCTAGCGGGGGGGCGAGAGACCCAGTACTTC
-,-,TRBV29-1,TRBJ1-1,CSVESTANTEAFF,TGCAGCGTTGAATCCACCGCCAACACTGAAGCTTTCTTT
-,TRBD2,TRBV4-3,TRBJ2-4,CASCQDLPSGSKNIQYF,TGCGCCAGCTGCCAAGATCTCCCTAGCGGGAGCAAAAACATTCAGTACTTC
-,-,TRBV29-1,TRBJ2-3,CSVRRGADTDTQYF,TGCAGCGTCCGGCGGGGAGCGGACACAGATACGCAGTATTTT
-,-,TRBV29-1,TRBJ1-1,CSAATGTRGEAFF,TGCAGCGCCGCGACCGGGACCCGCGGCGAAGCTTTCTTT
few,TRBD1,TRBV29-1,TRBJ2-2,CSVMKRSGQGSSGELFF,TGCAGCGTAATGAAGAGGTCGGGACAGGGGAGCTCTGGGGAGCTGTTTTTT
-,TRBD1,TRBV25-1,TRBJ1-6,CASSRTGSGSPLHF,TGTGCCAGCAGTCGGACAGGGAGCGGCTCACCCCTCCACTTT
-,-,TRBV7-8,TRBJ2-3,CASSLGSEPPDTQYF,TGTGCCAGCAGCTTAGGTAGCGAGCCCCCAGATACGCAGTATTTT
few,-,TRBV29-1,TRBJ2-7,CSFRPGDPRYEQYF,TGCAGCTTCCGACCAGGGGATCCGCGCTACGAGCAGTACTTC
few,TRBD2,TRBV6-6,TRBJ2-2,CASLTSGGGTGELFF,TGTGCCAGCTTAACTAGCGGGGGTGGCACCGGGGAGCTGTTTTTT
-,TRBD1,TRBV7-8,TRBJ2-5,CASSYGQGGGETQYF,TGTGCCAGCAGCTACGGACAGGGTGGAGGAGAGACCCAGTACTTC
few,-,TRBV30,TRBJ1-2,CAWNRQRDGYTF,TGTGCCTGGAATAGACAGCGGGATGGCTACACCTTC
few,-,TRBV5-4,TRBJ1-3,CASSLGGSGNTIYF,TGTGCCAGCAGCTTGGGAGGTTCTGGAAACACCATATATTTT
-,TRBD1,TRBV2,TRBJ2-1,CASRGTAISYNEQFF,TGTGCCAGCAGGGGGACAGCTATTTCCTACAATGAGCAGTTCTTC
-,-,TRBV5-1,TRBJ1-2,CATRDGTTNYGYTF,TGCGCCACAAGGGACGGAACTACTAACTATGGCTACACCTTC
-,-,TRBV7-8,TRBJ2-2,CASTRVGALANTGELFF,TGTGCCAGCACGAGGGTGGGGGCATTAGCGAACACCGGGGAGCTGTTTTTT
few,TRBD1,TRBV6-5,TRBJ1-1,CASSFWDRAPTEAFF,TGTGCCAGCAGTTTTTGGGACAGGGCTCCCACTGAAGCTTTCTTT
few,-,TRBV29-1,TRBJ2-3,CNVAGVDTQYF,TGCAACGTGGCAGGGGTAGATACGCAGTATTTT
-,TRBD2,TRBV5-6,TRBJ2-7,CASSLGIAGIYEQYF,TGTGCCAGCAGCTTAGGAATAGCGGGAATCTACGAGCAGTACTTC
-,TRBD1,TRBV4-1,TRBJ1-1,CASSTPGTGRTEAFF,TGCGCCAGCAGCACTCCCGGGACAGGCCGCACTGAAGCTTTCTTT
-,-,TRBV29-1,TRBJ2-3,CSVDRGRDVWDTDTQYF,TGCAGCGTTGATCGGGGGCGCGACGTTTGGGACACAGATACGCAGTATTTT
few,TRBD1,TRBV7-9,TRBJ1-4,CASSLDRGQSEKLFF,TGTGCCAGCAGCTTAGACAGGGGGCAGAGTGAAAAACTGTTTTTT
few,TRBD1,TRBV14,TRBJ2-7,CASSRTLGTGRYEQYF,TGTGCCAGCAGCCGTACCCTTGGGACAGGGAGGTACGAGCAGTACTTC
-,-,TRBV28,TRBJ2-1,CASSLPPSPKQFF,TGTGCCAGCAGCCTACCACCTAGCCCGAAGCAGTTCTTC
few,-,TRBV29-1,TRBJ2-1,CSARSAWNEQFF,TGCAGCGCCCGCTCCGCTTGGAATGAGCAGTTCTTC
few,-,TRBV30,TRBJ1-2,CARSPPGLYYGYTF,TGTGCCCGCTCTCCCCCAGGACTGTATTATGGCTACACCTTC
-,-,TRBV30,TRBJ2-6,CACPGGANVLTF,TGTGCCTGTCCGGGGGGGGCCAACGTCCTGACTTTC
-,-,TRBV29-1,TRBJ2-7,CSAQLSYEQYF,TGCAGCGCACAACTTAGCTACGAGCAGTACTTC